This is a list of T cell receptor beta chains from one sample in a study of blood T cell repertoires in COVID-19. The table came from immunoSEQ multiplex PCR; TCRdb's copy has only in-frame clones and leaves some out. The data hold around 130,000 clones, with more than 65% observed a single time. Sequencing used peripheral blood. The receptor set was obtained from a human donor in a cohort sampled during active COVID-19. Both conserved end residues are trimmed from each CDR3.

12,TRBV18,ASSPGQGAREQY
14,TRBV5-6,ASSLIRTGEGDTQY
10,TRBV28,ASSPGWGELF
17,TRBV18,ASSPPEVLTSGSGETQY
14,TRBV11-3,ASSLDGTSGSNEQF
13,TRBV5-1,ASTAGGNMNTEAF
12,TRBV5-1,ASSLGTGLDGYT
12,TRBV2,ASSPNSFSYEQY
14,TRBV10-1,ASSVSRGGKGDTQY
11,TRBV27,ASSLQGGHGYT
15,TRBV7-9,ASSHTPGLGGHNEQF
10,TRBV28,ATLPGNQPQH
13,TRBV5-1,ASSLTASGANVLT
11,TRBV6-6,ASRRLAGDEQY
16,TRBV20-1,SASLLAGGRGSYNEQF
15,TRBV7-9,ASSFGDRGTRNEKLF
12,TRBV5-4,ASSRRDSSYEQY
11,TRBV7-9,ASSQAGTEKLF
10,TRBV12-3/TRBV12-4,ASSLTGTEAF
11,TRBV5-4,ASTLVGGAGYT
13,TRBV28,ASTGGLGEATEAF
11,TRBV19,ASSPRSVSPLH
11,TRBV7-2,ASSLTGSGELF
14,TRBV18,ASSRDRGTNTDTQY
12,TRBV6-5,ASSYNYRSNEQY
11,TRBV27,ASSFISKNIQY
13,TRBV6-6,ASTSVGQADQPQH
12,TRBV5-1,ASSLADSRYGYT
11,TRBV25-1,ASTVQGSTEAF
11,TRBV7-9,ASSWEGVQPQH
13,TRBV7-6,ASSQGNRGWTEAF
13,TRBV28,ASTALDRDYDGYT
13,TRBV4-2,ASSQAQEPRLTQY
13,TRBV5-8,ASSWRGAATDTQY
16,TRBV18,ASSPTRARVTPNSPLH
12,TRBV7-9,ASSLEVTGYGYT
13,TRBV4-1,ASSLTGTGEYEQY
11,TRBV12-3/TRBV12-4,ASKRGGPYEQY
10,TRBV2,ASSSRGETQY
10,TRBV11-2,ASSLRGNTIY
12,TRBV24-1,ATSGDSKGNTIY
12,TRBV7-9,ASSSRQGRGEQY
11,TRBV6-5,AGREGQGYGYT
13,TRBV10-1,ASSFYGGSTDTQY
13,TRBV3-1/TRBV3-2,ASSPSDRPYYGYT
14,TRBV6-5,ASSYGGEKYNSPLH
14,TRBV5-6,ASSLDQAGRYNEQF
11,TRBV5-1,ASRDTPGTEAF
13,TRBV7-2,ASSLAWRGGGEQF
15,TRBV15,ATEINRDRGRHQPQH
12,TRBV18,ASSGQARKEKLF